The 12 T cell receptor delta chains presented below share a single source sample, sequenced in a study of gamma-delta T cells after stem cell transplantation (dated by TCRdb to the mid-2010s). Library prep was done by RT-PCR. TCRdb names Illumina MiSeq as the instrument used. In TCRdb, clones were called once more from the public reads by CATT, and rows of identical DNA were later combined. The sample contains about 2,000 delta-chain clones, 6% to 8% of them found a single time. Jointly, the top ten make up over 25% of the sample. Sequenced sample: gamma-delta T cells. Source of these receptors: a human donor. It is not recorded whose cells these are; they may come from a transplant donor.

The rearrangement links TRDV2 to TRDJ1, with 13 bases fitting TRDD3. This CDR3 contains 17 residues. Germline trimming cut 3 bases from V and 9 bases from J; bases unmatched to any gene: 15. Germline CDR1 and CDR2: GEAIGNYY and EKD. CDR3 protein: CACDELTGGYASSELIF. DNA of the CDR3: TGTGCCTGTGACGAACTTACTGGGGGATACGCATCGAGCGAACTCATCTTT.

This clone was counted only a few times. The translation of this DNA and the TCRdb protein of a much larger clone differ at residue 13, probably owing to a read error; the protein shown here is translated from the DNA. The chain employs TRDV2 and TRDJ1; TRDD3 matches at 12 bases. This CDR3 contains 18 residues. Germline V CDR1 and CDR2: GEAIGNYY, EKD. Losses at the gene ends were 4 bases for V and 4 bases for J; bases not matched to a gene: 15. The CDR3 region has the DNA TGTGCCTGTGATCCGGTCGCCGACTGGGGGATACAGCTCGATAAACTCATCTTT. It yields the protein CACDPVADWGIQLDKLIF.

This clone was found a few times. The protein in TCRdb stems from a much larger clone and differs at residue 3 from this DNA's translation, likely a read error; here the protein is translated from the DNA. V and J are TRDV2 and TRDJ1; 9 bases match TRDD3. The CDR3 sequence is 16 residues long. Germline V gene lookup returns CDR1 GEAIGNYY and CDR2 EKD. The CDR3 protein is CARDRLGELNTDKLIF. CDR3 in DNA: TGTGCCCGTGACCGACTGGGGGAACTGAACACCGATAAACTCATCTTT.

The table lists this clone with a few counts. CDR3: CACDVLGEGKYTDKLIF. The DNA of the CDR3 is TGTGCCTGTGACGTTTTGGGGGAGGGAAAGTACACCGATAAACTCATCTTT. The rearrangement links TRDV2 to TRDJ1, with TRDD3 matching 7 bases. Germline values: CDR1 GEAIGNYY, CDR2 EKD. This CDR3 is built from 17 residues. V gave up 3 bases and J gave up 0 bases; unmatched junction bases: 12.

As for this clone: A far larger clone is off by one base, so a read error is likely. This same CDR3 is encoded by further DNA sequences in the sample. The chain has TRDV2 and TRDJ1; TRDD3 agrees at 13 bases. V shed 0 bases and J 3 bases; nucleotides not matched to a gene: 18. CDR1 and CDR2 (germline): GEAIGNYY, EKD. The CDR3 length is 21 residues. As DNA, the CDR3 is TGTGCCTGTGACACCCCCTTCTTACTGGGGGATACGGGCGCGTCGGCCGATAAACTCATCTTT. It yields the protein CACDTPFLLGDTGASADKLIF.

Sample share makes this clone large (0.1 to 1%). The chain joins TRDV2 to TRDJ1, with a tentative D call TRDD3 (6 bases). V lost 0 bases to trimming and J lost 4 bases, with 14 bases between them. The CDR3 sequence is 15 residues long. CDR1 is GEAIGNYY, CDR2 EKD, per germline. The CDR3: CACDTVGGPRDKLIF. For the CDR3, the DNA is TGTGCCTGTGACACCGTTGGGGGTCCACGCGATAAACTCATCTTT.

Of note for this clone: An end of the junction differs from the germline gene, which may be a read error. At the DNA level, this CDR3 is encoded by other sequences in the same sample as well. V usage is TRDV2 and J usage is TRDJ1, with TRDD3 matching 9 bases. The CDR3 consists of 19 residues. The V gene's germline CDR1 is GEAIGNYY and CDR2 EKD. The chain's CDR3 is CACDQVLLGEPQYTDKLIF. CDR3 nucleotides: TGTGCCTGTGACCAGGTTTTACTGGGGGAACCCCAGTACACTGATAAACTCATCTTT.

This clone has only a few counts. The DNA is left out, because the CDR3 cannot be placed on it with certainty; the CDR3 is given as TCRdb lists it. The CDR3 region is CSVLLCSKRAHWGILIGSPGIDKLIF. V and J are TRAV29/DV5 and TRDJ1; the listed D gene, TRDD3, was not tested against the DNA. A total of 26 residues make up the CDR3, ends included. The V gene's germline CDR1 is NSMFDY and CDR2 ISSIKDK.

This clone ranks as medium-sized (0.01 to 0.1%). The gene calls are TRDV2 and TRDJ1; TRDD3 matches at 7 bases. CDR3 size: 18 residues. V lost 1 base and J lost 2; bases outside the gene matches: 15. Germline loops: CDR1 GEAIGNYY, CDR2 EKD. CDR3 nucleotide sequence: TGTGCCTGTGACACTTTGGGGGACCCAAGGCCGGGTACCGATAAACTCATCTTT. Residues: CACDTLGDPRPGTDKLIF.

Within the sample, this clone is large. CDR3 amino acids: CACDNLSPTDKLIF. In nucleotides, the CDR3 is TGTGCCTGTGACAACCTCTCGCCCACCGATAAACTCATCTTT. V is TRDV2 and J is TRDJ1; D is uncertain. Between the trimmed V and J ends, which lost 2 bases and 1 base, there was a span of 10 bases. Germline CDR1 is GEAIGNYY and CDR2 is EKD. This CDR3 comprises 14 residues.

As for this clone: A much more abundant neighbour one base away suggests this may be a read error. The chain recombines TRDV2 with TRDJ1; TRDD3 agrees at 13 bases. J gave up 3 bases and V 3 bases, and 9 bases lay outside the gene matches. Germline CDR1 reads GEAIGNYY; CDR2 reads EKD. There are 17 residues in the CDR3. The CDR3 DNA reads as TGTGCCTGTGACGCTCTTACTGGGGGATACGCGCCCGATAAACTCATCTTT. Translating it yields CACDALTGGYAPDKLIF.

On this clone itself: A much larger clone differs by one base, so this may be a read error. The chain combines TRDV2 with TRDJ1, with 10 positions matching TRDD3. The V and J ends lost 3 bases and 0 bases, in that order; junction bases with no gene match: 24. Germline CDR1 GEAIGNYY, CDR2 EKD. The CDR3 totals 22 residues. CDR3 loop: CACDAIPTDGGGYPTNTDKLIF. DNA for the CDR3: TGTGCCTGTGACGCGATTCCTACCGATGGTGGGGGATACCCTACAAACACCGATAAACTCATCTTT.